This T cell receptor beta chain stems from a study of T cell repertoires in cytomegalovirus infection. Whole-study context: TCR beta signatures that were public indicated CMV infection and matching HLA type. Findings and limits, study-wide: Cumulative public TCR beta family frequency identified carriers of CMV plus the relevant HLA. Dominating the ex vivo response were HLA-C-restricted CMV-specific TCR beta clonotypes.

This CDR3 contains 13 residues. V was pared by 5 bases and J by 6 bases, with 8 bases between. Germline values: CDR1 SGHVS, CDR2 FNYEAQ. Each CDR3 protein is one row after TCRdb ran MiXCR on the reads. The data contain under 800,000 distinct CDR3 sequences, approximately 24% of them singletons. This clonotype has ten or more counts. The target antigen is unknown. Sequencing input: CD8+ T cells from PBMCs. The chain uses TRBV7-6 and TRBJ2-6; tentative D call: TRBD2 (5 bases). The TCR was taken from a human donor in good health (CMV status not recorded). Some clones in this sample may be carry-over from other donors' samples. This CDR3 is CASSAGPANVLTF. The CDR3 DNA follows: TGTGCCAGCAGCGCGGGCCCGGCCAACGTCCTGACTTTC.